This T cell receptor (beta chain) was obtained from a study of CXCR3-negative and CXCR3-positive naive CD8 T cells (dated by TCRdb to between 2018 and 2021). With respect to the entire study: In total, some 140 million TRB reads were obtained, which works out to roughly 1.5 +/- 0.3 million reads per library. Diversity and physicochemical repertoire analyses covered roughly eleven donors pooled from two independent experiments. For the TRBV-TRBJ cluster analysis, the naive subsets came from about 5 donors, while the memory cells came from 3 donors.

In regard to this clonotype: It has no known antigen specificity.

Taken from cysteine to phenylalanine, the CDR3 has 16 residues. The nucleotide record is missing. The germline V gene sets CDR1 to MNHEY and CDR2 to SVGEGT. Instrument used: NextSeq 550. The Human TCR Profiling Kit (MiLaboratory) was used to make UMI-labeled 5' RACE TRB cDNA libraries. cDNA synthesis used the entire amount of extracted RNA, and PCR amplification then used the entire amount of cDNA produced. Libraries were prepared in parallel with an identical number of PCR cycles. Under the source paper's analysis protocol: About 54,000 +/- 9,700 unique UMI-labeled TRB cDNA molecules per library were extracted with MIGEC and MiXCR, with at least two reads per UMI required. An average of approximately 40,000 +/- 10,000 functional in-frame TRB CDR3 nucleotide clonotypes without stop codons was found per library. After downsampling to 5000 UMI-labeled TRB molecules per sample, diversity metrics such as normalized Shannon-Wiener and Chao1 were calculated in VDJtools. For the central five CDR3 residues, VDJtools calculated physicochemical properties weighted by clonotype size, namely interaction energy, strength, volume and Kidera factor 4. TCRdb reprocessed the reads and lists each CDR3 protein sequence as a single entry, with no DNA. TCRdb, rather than the study authors, made the V and J calls. The table of this sample itemizes under 150,000 distinct CDR3 sequences. Approximately 0.54% of the sample comes from the top ten.

Broader findings and caveats from the paper: Surface CD5, linked to self-reactivity in mice, was comparable between naive subsets; TCR interaction strength was therefore also inferred from TRB CDR3 physicochemical properties. Naive CXCR3-negative and CXCR3-positive cells from the same donor showed similar TRBV-TRBJ usage, whereas memory cells showed distinct patterns. Freshly isolated PBMCs were used for most assays because CXCR3 expression partially decreased after cryopreservation. Both naive subsets had comparably high repertoire diversity, while memory CD8+ T cells had much lower repertoire diversity. TRB CDR3s from CXCR3-positive naive cells showed higher hydrophobicity (lower Kidera factor 4), lower energy, and higher strength and volume indices than CXCR3-negative naive cells.

For each CD8+ T cell subset, flow sorting was done in triplicate, and around 300,000 cells per subset went directly into RLT lysis buffer. To exclude memory contaminants, naive CD8+ T cells were stringently defined as CD45RO-CCR7+CD27+CD95-. Peripheral blood mononuclear cells were isolated from buffy coats by standard density gradient centrifugation. Naive CXCR3-negative and CXCR3-positive CD8+ T cells were flow-sorted on a FACSAria III. An RNeasy Mini Kit was used to extract total RNA from the sorted cells. The sequenced sample consisted of naive CXCR3+ CD8+ T cells from blood. The cell subset or site label, read with the paper, signifies: CD45RO-CCR7+CD27+CD95- naive CD8+ T cells expressing CXCR3 (TNR3+). The TCR sequence derives from a human donor in good health. Some clones in this sample may be carry-over from other donors' samples. The chain is encoded by TRBV6-2 or TRBV6-3 joined to TRBJ2-3; TCRdb indicates TRBD2, and absent DNA this call remains unverified. CDR3 sequence: CASSLLAGERTDTQYF.